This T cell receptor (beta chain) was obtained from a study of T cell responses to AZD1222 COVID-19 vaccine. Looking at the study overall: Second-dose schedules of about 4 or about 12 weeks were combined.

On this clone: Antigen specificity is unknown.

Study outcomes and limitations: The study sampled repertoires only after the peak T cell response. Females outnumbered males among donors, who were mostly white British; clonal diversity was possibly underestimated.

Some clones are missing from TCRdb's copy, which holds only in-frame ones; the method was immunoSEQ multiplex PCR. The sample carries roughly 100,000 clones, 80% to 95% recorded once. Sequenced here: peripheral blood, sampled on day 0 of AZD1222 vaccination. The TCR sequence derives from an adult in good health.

The CDR3 region is CASSPWGGEETQYF. CDR3 DNA sequence: TGCGCCAGCAGCCCCTGGGGAGGGGAAGAGACCCAGTACTTC. The J gene is TRBJ2-5, the V gene TRBV4-1; TRBD2 agrees at 7 bases. The CDR3 loop spans 14 amino acids. Germline-derived CDR1 and CDR2 are MGHRA and YSYEKL. Trimming at V came to 4 bases and at J to 3 bases, leaving 5 bases not matched to a gene.